The sequence of this T cell receptor beta chain was determined in a study of blood T cell repertoires in COVID-19. Background on the study: Acute and convalescent COVID-19 specimens originated in the United States, Italy and Spain. The analysed material was cDNA or gDNA that came from T cells, B-cell-depleted T cells, or PBMCs.

Original handling: Estimation of nucleated cell counts was performed using reference gene primer amplification. The method was immunoSEQ multiplex PCR; TCRdb's version includes in-frame clones alone and lacks a portion of them. From that table come the V and J calls and clone size; the DNA was used to work out D and trimming. This sample has 80,000 to 95,000 clones, with about 90% found just once. This clonotype was sampled from a human donor with active COVID-19. The donor label of this sample is uncertain. The sample was peripheral blood.

CDR3 protein: CASSQVPTGNTEAFF. The CDR3 region has the DNA TGTGCCAGCAGCCAAGTCCCGACAGGGAACACTGAAGCTTTCTTT. The chain links TRBV3-1 (or the pseudogene TRBV3-2) to TRBJ1-1; weak D call: TRBD1 (6 bases). The CDR3 loop spans 15 amino acids. Germline CDR1 reads LGHDT; CDR2 reads YNNKEL (reference sequence). V lost 1 base, J lost 1 base, and 10 bases lay in between.